The 28 T cell receptor beta chains given below trace back to one sample, sequenced in a study of shared T cell receptors in the human thymus. Clones were sequenced by immunoSEQ multiplex PCR, and TCRdb holds only the in-frame ones, with some missing. The sample has approximately 580,000 clones; around 82% are singletons. These data were also filed under a second study, of human thymus T cells.

Sequencing was performed on thymocytes. Every receptor here comes from a boy under two years old with a congenital heart defect.

The chain recombines TRBV30 with TRBJ2-7, with 12 bases identical to TRBD1. V dropped 4 bases and J dropped 6; count of bases not matched to a gene: 7. Germline CDR1 reads GTSNPN; CDR2 reads SVGIG (reference sequence). The CDR3 extends over 14 amino acids. The CDR3 sequence: CAWNTGTGGGEQYF. For the CDR3, the DNA is TGTGCCTGGAATACCGGGACAGGGGGCGGCGAGCAGTACTTC.

CDR3: CASSYGQVPYNEQFF. The CDR3 DNA is TGTGCCAGCAGTTACGGACAGGTCCCCTACAATGAGCAGTTCTTC. The rearrangement links TRBV6-5 to TRBJ2-1, with 7 bases identical to TRBD1. The trim removed 2 bases at V and 2 bases at J, leaving 3 bases unmatched. Germline V lookup: CDR1 MNHEY, CDR2 SVGAGI. The CDR3 loop spans 15 amino acids.

CDR3 nucleotide sequence: TGTGCCAGCTCACCACCGCAACCTCCGAGGTGTACGCAGTATTTT. It specifies CASSPPQPPRCTQYF. V gene TRBV18 combines with J gene TRBJ2-3; D is uncertain. The germline V gene encodes CDR1 KGHSH and CDR2 LQKENI. The CDR3 loop spans 15 amino acids. V was trimmed by 0 bases and J by 8 bases, leaving 15 bases between them.

The chain couples TRBV28 to TRBJ2-5, with a weak D call TRBD2 (6 bases). CDR1 and CDR2 from the germline V gene are MDHEN and SYDVKM. The CDR3 covers 15 residues. V was clipped by 7 bases and J by 0 bases, with 15 bases between them. The CDR3 reads CASIRDRRDQETQYF. The CDR3 DNA reads TGTGCCAGCATTAGGGACCGGAGGGACCAAGAGACCCAGTACTTC. The variable domain in full, completed from reference TRBV28 and TRBJ2-5, reads DVKVTQSSRYLVKRTGEKVFLECVQDMDHENMFWYRQDPGLGLRLIYFSYDVKMKEKGDIPEGYSVSREKKERFSLILESASTNQTSMYLCASIRDRRDQETQYFGPGTRLLVL.

The chain links TRBV7-2 to TRBJ2-7; 9 bases map to TRBD1. CDR3 length equals 14 residues. Germline assignment: CDR1 SGHTA and CDR2 FQGNSA. V trimming: 5 bases; J trimming: 5 bases; junction bases outside the gene matches: 7. This chain's CDR3 is CASSPGTGNDEQYF. The CDR3 DNA follows: TGTGCCAGCAGCCCCGGGACAGGGAACGACGAGCAGTACTTC.

The chain is built from TRBV2 and TRBJ1-5; D gene ambiguous. CDR1 and CDR2 from the germline V gene are SNHLY and FYNNEI. With 6 bases removed from V and 1 base from J, the gap between germline ends came to 10 bases. This CDR3 is built from 14 residues. Here the CDR3 DNA reads TGTGCCAGCAGGCAAAACGGGAGCAATCAGCCCCAGCATTTT. Encoded protein: CASRQNGSNQPQHF.

The chain joins TRBV10-2 to TRBJ2-7; TRBD2 might be the D (6 bases). This CDR3 is 14 amino acids long. V lost 4 bases and J 4 bases, leaving 14 bases between the germline ends. Germline values: CDR1 WSHSY, CDR2 SAAADI. The CDR3 loop reads CASSVVEGRYEQYF. CDR3 in DNA: TGCGCCAGCAGTGTGGTGGAGGGGCGGTACGAGCAGTACTTC.

This clone was seen a single time. CDR3 loop: CFGTQRDHYNEQFF. The CDR3 coding sequence is TGTTTCGGGACACAGCGGGACCACTACAATGAGCAGTTCTTC. This chain connects TRBV6-7 to TRBJ2-1; weak D call: TRBD2 (7 bases). TRBV6-7 is treated as an ORF (open reading frame) with a function not yet certain. This CDR3 is built from 14 residues.

The rearrangement joins TRBV28 to TRBJ2-7; 9 positions agree with TRBD2. J lost 4 bases, V lost 5 bases, and 18 bases had no gene match. Germline V gene data show CDR1 as MDHEN and CDR2 as SYDVKM. The CDR3 spans 18 residues. The CDR3 bases are TGTGCCAGCAGTGTACCCCCCCTTCCCCAGCGGGAGGAATACGAGCAGTACTTC. It translates to CASSVPPLPQREEYEQYF. The variable domain in full, completed from reference TRBV28 and TRBJ2-7, reads DVKVTQSSRYLVKRTGEKVFLECVQDMDHENMFWYRQDPGLGLRLIYFSYDVKMKEKGDIPEGYSVSREKKERFSLILESASTNQTSMYLCASSVPPLPQREEYEQYFGPGTRLTVT.

The V and J genes are TRBV7-2 and TRBJ2-5; 8 nucleotides match TRBD2. The V gene's germline CDR1 is SGHTA and CDR2 FQGNSA. V trimming: 5 bases; J trimming: 5 bases; junction bases outside the gene matches: 16. This CDR3 region has 17 residues. CDR3 coding DNA: TGTGCCAGCAGCCTTAGAACACGGGAGGGCCCGGGGGAGACCCAGTACTTC. This translates into CASSLRTREGPGETQYF.

The V gene is TRBV10-3, the J gene TRBJ2-7, with 12 bases matching TRBD1. Germline V gene data show CDR1 as ENHRY and CDR2 as SYGVKD. Trimming cost V 0 bases and J 4 bases; bases outside gene matches: 4. The CDR3 runs 16 residues. The CDR3 coding sequence is TGTGCCATCAGTGAGTCTCGGGGACAGGGGGCTTACGAGCAGTACTTC. This encodes CAISESRGQGAYEQYF.

This clone was recorded a few times. The chain joins TRBV10-3 to TRBJ1-3; 9 positions match TRBD1. The germline CDR1 and CDR2 sequences are ENHRY and SYGVKD. The CDR3 spans 14 residues. V shed 3 bases, J shed 5 bases, and the junction held 2 bases outside the gene matches. The CDR3 here is CAISDGTGRNTIYF. DNA of the CDR3: TGTGCCATCAGTGATGGGACAGGGAGAAACACCATATATTTT.

The CDR3 bases are TGCGCCAGCAGTCAGAGGGACAGGGGGCGTGGGAACACTGAAGCTTTCTTT. Its translation is CASSQRDRGRGNTEAFF. The chain is built from TRBV23-1 and TRBJ1-1; TRBD1 matches 12 bases. TRBV23-1 falls under the ORF class, with uncertain function. The CDR3 extends over 17 amino acids. V trimming: 3 bases; J trimming: 1 base; junction bases outside the gene matches: 6.

There are a few counts of this clone. The CDR3 spells CASSDPRGGNEQYF. The DNA of the CDR3 is TGCGCCAGCAGTGACCCGCGGGGAGGGAACGAGCAGTACTTC. The chain carries TRBV10-1 and TRBJ2-7; TRBD2 aligns across 7 bases. Germline V lookup: CDR1 WNHNN, CDR2 SYGVQD (reference sequence). With 3 bases clipped from V and 5 bases from J, the junction kept 7 bases outside the gene matches. The CDR3 extends over 14 amino acids.

The chain recombines TRBV4-3 with TRBJ2-1; TRBD1 aligns across 8 bases. CDR1 is LGHNA, CDR2 YSLEER, per germline. V shed 0 bases and J 0 bases; nucleotides not matched to a gene: 10. This CDR3 is 19 amino acids long. For the CDR3, the DNA is TGCGCCAGCAGCCAAGAAAGGGACAGGACACTGGGCTCCTACAATGAGCAGTTCTTC. This encodes CASSQERDRTLGSYNEQFF.

The V and J genes are TRBV4-3 and TRBJ2-7; 7 bases map to TRBD1. The J segment lost 2 bases and the V segment lost 6 bases, leaving 10 bases of the junction unmatched. Germline CDR1 and CDR2: LGHNA and YSLEER. The CDR3 runs to 15 residues. For the CDR3, the DNA is TGCGCCAGCAGTCCAGGGACAGATAGTACCTACGAGCAGTACTTC. This encodes CASSPGTDSTYEQYF.

This clone was counted between two and nine times. The chain links TRBV10-3 to TRBJ2-7; D possibly corresponds to TRBD1 (5 bases). The length of the CDR3 is 12 residues. Trimming cost V 10 bases and J 0 bases, with 10 bases left between them. Germline V gene data show CDR1 as ENHRY and CDR2 as SYGVKD. As DNA, the CDR3 is TGTGCCACCTCCAGGGACTCCTACGAGCAGTACTTC. It specifies CATSRDSYEQYF.

The rearrangement links TRBV6-6 to TRBJ2-7; the match to TRBD1 covers 8 bases. V shed 6 bases and J 3 bases; nucleotides not matched to a gene: 10. CDR3 length equals 15 residues. The germline V gene encodes CDR1 MNHNY and CDR2 SVGAGI (reference sequence). The CDR3 DNA sequence: TGTGCCAGCAGCACTCCCCGGACAGGGTACTACGAGCAGTACTTC. It yields the protein CASSTPRTGYYEQYF.

This rearrangement joins TRBV6-6 to TRBJ2-7; 9 positions match TRBD2. Germline loops: CDR1 MNHNY, CDR2 SVGAGI (reference sequence). Trimming at V came to 2 bases and at J to 5 bases, leaving 1 base not matched to a gene. The CDR3 is 13 residues long. DNA for the CDR3: TGTGCCAGCAGTTACCCTAGCGGGAACGAGCAGTACTTC. Translation gives CASSYPSGNEQYF.

This clone appeared once. The chain combines TRBV30 with TRBJ2-7, with 11 nucleotides matching TRBD1. This CDR3 is 22 amino acids long. The germline V gene encodes CDR1 GTSNPN and CDR2 SVGIG (reference sequence). V was pared by 3 bases and J by 0 bases, with 25 bases of the junction left unmatched. The CDR3 DNA reads TGTGCCTGGAGCCTCCCGTGGGGGACAGGGGGGTATTTCGACCCCATCTCCTACGAGCAGTACTTC. It translates to CAWSLPWGTGGYFDPISYEQYF.

V is TRBV27 and J is TRBJ2-7, with 9 bases lining up with TRBD2. The germline gives CDR1 MNHEY, CDR2 SMNVEV (reference sequence). Trimming at V came to 8 bases and at J to 0 bases, leaving 11 bases not matched to a gene. The CDR3 sequence is 16 residues long. This CDR3 is CASAKRGLASSYEQYF. CDR3 in DNA: TGTGCCAGCGCCAAGCGCGGACTAGCGTCCTCCTACGAGCAGTACTTC.

The gene calls are TRBV5-1 and TRBJ2-7, with TRBD1 matching over 7 bases. The CDR3 covers 17 residues. V was clipped by 2 bases and J by 0 bases; unmatched bases: 11. CDR1 and CDR2 from the germline V gene are SGHRS and YFSETQ. The CDR3 region is CASSLTEGQLYSYEQYF. CDR3 DNA sequence: TGCGCCAGCAGCTTAACCGAGGGACAGTTGTACTCCTACGAGCAGTACTTC.

This chain uses TRBV28 with TRBJ2-7; tentatively, D is TRBD1 (6 bases). The CDR3 loop spans 18 amino acids. The V end lost 6 bases, the J end lost 4 bases, and 28 bases lay between the germline ends. CDR1 is MDHEN and CDR2 is SYDVKM in the germline V gene. DNA of the CDR3: TGTGCCAGCAGCCCCGGGCGATTGCACAGGGCAATCGAGTACGAGCAGTACTTC. It codes for CASSPGRLHRAIEYEQYF.

The chain couples TRBV7-8 to TRBJ1-2, with TRBD1 as a possible D gene (6 bases). The CDR3 extends over 14 amino acids. Trimming took 0 bases from V and 4 from J, leaving 9 bases between them. Germline V CDR1 and CDR2: SGHVS, FQNEAQ. CDR3 sequence reads: CASSLAGQIYGYTF. The CDR3 coding sequence is TGTGCCAGCAGCTTAGCGGGACAAATCTATGGCTACACCTTC.

Only one count was recorded for this clone. V and J are TRBV6-1 and TRBJ1-5; unclear D gene. This CDR3 contains 14 residues. Germline V CDR1 and CDR2: MNHNS, SASEGT. Trimming removed 3 bases from V and 6 bases from J, with 12 bases in between. The CDR3 sequence: CASSEEVGSQPQHF. CDR3 nucleotides: TGTGCCAGCAGTGAGGAGGTGGGAAGTCAGCCCCAGCATTTT.

The J gene is TRBJ2-5, the V gene TRBV7-2, with TRBD1 as a possible D gene (5 bases). Germline CDR1 and CDR2: SGHTA and FQGNSA. The CDR3 covers 16 residues. Trimming cost V 4 bases and J 2 bases, with 17 bases left between them. The CDR3 DNA reads TGTGCCAGCAGCTCCAAGGGCCCAGGGTGGCAAGAGACCCAGTACTTC. This translates into CASSSKGPGWQETQYF.

V and J are TRBV9 and TRBJ2-3; TRBD1 matches at 7 bases. There are 15 residues in the CDR3. J was trimmed by 4 bases and V by 0 bases; bases with no gene match: 5. Germline V gives CDR1 SGDLS, CDR2 YYNGEE. For the CDR3, the DNA is TGTGCCAGCAGCGTAGCGCCGAGGGGGCCAGATACGCAGTATTTT. This sequence encodes CASSVAPRGPDTQYF.

V usage is TRBV4-2 and J usage is TRBJ2-6; 7 bases map to TRBD2. Unmatched junction bases numbered 5, after V lost 0 bases and J lost 0 bases. This CDR3 has 18 amino acids. Germline CDR1 and CDR2: LGHNA and YNFKEQ. Here the CDR3 reads CASSQEGASGSGANVLTF. In nucleotides, the CDR3 is TGTGCCAGCAGCCAAGAAGGGGCTAGCGGCTCTGGGGCCAACGTCCTGACTTTC.